Listed here are 21 T cell receptor beta chains from one sample, sequenced in a study of cytotoxic CD8 clonotypes in ibrutinib-treated CLL. The repertoire was sequenced with immunoSEQ multiplex PCR; TCRdb's copy has only in-frame clones and lacks some. This sample has approximately 84,000 clones; more than 70% occur once, and the top ten carry 5.4%. The source was PBMCs, collected before ibrutinib treatment. These receptors all come from a human donor with chronic lymphocytic leukemia.

This chain's CDR3 is CASSARIYDVNEQFF. In DNA form, the CDR3 reads TGTGCCAGCAGCGCCCGAATCTATGATGTTAATGAGCAGTTCTTC. The V and J genes are TRBV9 and TRBJ2-1; no clear D gene. V lost 3 bases to trimming and J lost 7 bases, with 17 bases between them. Germline V CDR1 and CDR2: SGDLS, YYNGEE. This CDR3 region has 15 residues.

The chain has TRBV10-2 and TRBJ1-1, with unresolved D. CDR1 and CDR2 (germline): WSHSY, SAAADI. CDR3 length equals 14 residues. Trimming took off 6 bases at V and 1 base at J, with 12 bases between the two ends. The CDR3 DNA is TGCGCCAGCAGGCCTGGACCGCAGAACACTGAAGCTTTCTTT. It codes for CASRPGPQNTEAFF.

This clone was counted once. V and J are TRBV7-3 and TRBJ2-2; D is undetermined. V was pared by 5 bases and J by 7 bases, with 11 bases between. The CDR3 has 13 amino acids. Germline V lookup: CDR1 SGHTA, CDR2 FQGTGA. The CDR3 coding sequence is TGTGCCAGCAGCCACGCGGTAGGCGGGGAGCTGTTTTTT. It yields the protein CASSHAVGGELFF.

The rearrangement joins TRBV7-2 to TRBJ2-5; 7 nucleotides line up with TRBD1. The V gene's germline CDR1 is SGHTA and CDR2 FQGNSA. J was trimmed by 3 bases and V by 5 bases; bases with no gene match: 12. This CDR3 contains 16 residues. The CDR3 is CASSRERTGRKETQYF. Here the CDR3 DNA reads TGTGCCAGCAGCCGCGAGAGGACAGGCCGAAAAGAGACCCAGTACTTC.

The V and J genes are TRBV27 and TRBJ2-1; D not certain. The CDR3 extends over 16 amino acids. Germline CDR1 is MNHEY and CDR2 is SMNVEV (reference sequence). The V end lost 5 bases, the J end lost 6 bases, and 20 bases lay between the germline ends. The CDR3 spells CASSPRATAVFNEQFF. The CDR3 nucleotides read TGTGCCAGCAGTCCCCGCGCGACTGCCGTTTTCAATGAGCAGTTCTTC.

This rearrangement joins TRBV9 to TRBJ2-3; D is unclear. Trimming took off 3 bases at V and 1 base at J, with 12 bases between the two ends. The germline V gene has CDR1 SGDLS and CDR2 YYNGEE. The CDR3 extends over 15 amino acids. The DNA of the CDR3 is TGTGCCAGCAGCGGAACGTGGGGTGGCACAGATACGCAGTATTTT. Translated: CASSGTWGGTDTQYF.

This clone was counted between two and nine times. J is TRBJ1-2 and V is TRBV6-1; 7 bases are a match to TRBD1. Germline V gene data show CDR1 as MNHNS and CDR2 as SASEGT. Trimming removed 4 bases from V and 7 bases from J; junction bases left unmatched: 6. CDR3 size: 13 residues. CDR3 residues: CASSVDRVRGYTF. The CDR3, as DNA: TGTGCCAGCAGTGTAGACAGGGTCCGTGGCTACACCTTC.

The chain employs TRBV10-3 and TRBJ2-1; D is tentatively TRBD1 or TRBD2 (5 bases each). V lost 3 bases, J lost 9 bases, and 15 bases lay in between. CDR3 length: 14 amino acids. Germline V lookup: CDR1 ENHRY, CDR2 SYGVKD. This chain's CDR3 is CAISERGARGEQFF. The CDR3 coding sequence is TGTGCCATCAGTGAACGGGGCGCAAGAGGTGAGCAGTTCTTC.

The V and J genes are TRBV9 and TRBJ2-3; the match to TRBD1 covers 7 bases. The CDR3 has 16 amino acids. Germline CDR1 SGDLS, CDR2 YYNGEE. V gave up 4 bases and J gave up 2 bases; unmatched junction bases: 10. CDR3 protein: CASSLHRDRTTDTQYF. DNA for the CDR3: TGTGCCAGCAGCTTACACCGGGACAGAACCACAGATACGCAGTATTTT.

CDR3 in amino acids: CASSGGADRTYEQYF. In DNA form, the CDR3 reads TGTGCCAGCTCGGGGGGGGCAGATCGGACCTACGAGCAGTACTTC. V usage is TRBV6-6 and J usage is TRBJ2-7, with 8 bases fitting TRBD2. Germline V gene data show CDR1 as MNHNY and CDR2 as SVGAGI (reference sequence). V lost 8 bases and J lost 2; bases outside the gene matches: 11. The CDR3 has 15 residues.

The rearrangement joins TRBV5-1 to TRBJ2-7; D unclear. Germline CDR1 and CDR2: SGHRS and YFSETQ. The V end lost 1 base, the J end lost 0 bases, and 11 bases lay between the germline ends. CDR3 length: 15 residues. The CDR3 DNA reads TGCGCCAGCAGCTTGAGGTCCCCAAGCTCCTACGAGCAGTACTTC. Protein: CASSLRSPSSYEQYF.

This chain's CDR3 is CASSSGRSYEQYF. The CDR3 coding sequence is TGTGCCAGCAGCAGCGGACGGAGCTACGAGCAGTACTTC. This chain connects TRBV5-6 to TRBJ2-7, with D possibly being TRBD2 (5 bases). The CDR3 loop spans 13 amino acids. Germline lookup yields CDR1 SGHDT and CDR2 YYEEEE. Trimming cost V 4 bases and J 3 bases, with 11 bases left between them.

The chain employs TRBV18 and TRBJ1-3, with D possibly matching TRBD1 (5 bases). Germline V gene sequence: CDR1 KGHSH, CDR2 LQKENI. The V end lost 3 bases, the J end lost 0 bases, and 12 bases lay between the germline ends. CDR3 length equals 16 residues. CDR3 loop: CASSPGTIHSGNTIYF. Written as DNA, the CDR3 is TGTGCCAGCTCACCGGGGACGATCCACTCTGGAAACACCATATATTTT.

CDR3 DNA sequence: TGTGCCAGCAGTTACGTTCCAGGACAGGGCTCCTATGGCTACACCTTC. Translation gives CASSYVPGQGSYGYTF. The rearrangement joins TRBV6-6 to TRBJ1-2; TRBD1 agrees at 8 bases. Germline loops: CDR1 MNHNY, CDR2 SVGAGI (reference sequence). The CDR3 is made up of 16 amino acids. J lost 4 bases, V lost 2 bases, and 9 bases had no gene match.

The rearrangement links TRBV6-5 to TRBJ2-1; 7 nucleotides align to TRBD2. Germline CDR1 is MNHEY and CDR2 is SVGAGI. V lost 0 bases to trimming and J lost 8 bases; unmatched junction nucleotides: 10. CDR3 length equals 16 residues. CDR3: CASSYSSAGDSDEQFF. The CDR3 DNA sequence: TGTGCCAGCAGTTACTCGTCCGCGGGAGACTCAGATGAGCAGTTCTTC.

The chain uses TRBV7-9 and TRBJ2-1, with no clear D. V gave up 5 bases and J gave up 8 bases, with 10 bases separating them. The CDR3 length is 12 residues. From germline, CDR1 is SEHNR and CDR2 FQNEAQ (reference sequence). CDR3 in DNA: TGTGCCAGCAGCCCCCTTGGTGATGAGCAGTTCTTC. Translated, it gives CASSPLGDEQFF.

The chain links TRBV4-3 to TRBJ1-3, with a possible D match to TRBD1 (6 bases). CDR1 is LGHNA and CDR2 is YSLEER in the germline V gene. The CDR3 extends over 15 amino acids. Trimming pared 1 base from V and 0 bases from J, leaving 7 bases between. CDR3 in amino acids: CASSQAGASGNTIYF. For the CDR3, the DNA is TGCGCCAGCAGCCAAGCAGGGGCCTCTGGAAACACCATATATTTT.

A few counts support this clone. The chain combines TRBV7-2 with TRBJ2-7; D possibly corresponds to TRBD1 (6 bases). Germline V CDR1 and CDR2: SGHTA, FQGNSA. CDR3 length: 15 amino acids. Trimming took off 2 bases at V and 6 bases at J, with 17 bases between the two ends. As DNA, the CDR3 is TGTGCCAGCAGCTTACGGCACAGGGAGACGGGCGAGCAGTACTTC. It is translated as CASSLRHRETGEQYF.

This clone was picked up one time. CDR3 residues: CATSRPVTGELFF. The CDR3 DNA reads as TGTGCCACCAGCAGACCTGTCACCGGGGAGCTGTTTTTT. This sequence joins TRBV15 and TRBJ2-2, with no clear D. This CDR3 contains 13 residues. Germline V gene sequence: CDR1 LNHNV, CDR2 YYDKDF (reference sequence). V gave up 2 bases and J gave up 4 bases, with 5 bases separating them.

As concerns this clone: Relative to the germline gene, one junction end is altered; a read error may explain this. CDR3: CASRLYRGSYEQYF. CDR3 nucleotides: TGTGCCAGCAGGTTATACAGGGGATCCTACGAGCAGTACTTC. This rearrangement joins TRBV28 to TRBJ2-7; 7 nucleotides align to TRBD1. CDR3 length: 14 amino acids. From germline, CDR1 is MDHEN and CDR2 SYDVKM.

The J gene is TRBJ1-5, the V gene TRBV27; maybe TRBD1 (5 bases). The CDR3 is 16 amino acids. V dropped 4 bases and J dropped 9 bases, with 22 bases sitting between them. CDR1 MNHEY and CDR2 SMNVEV come from the germline V gene (reference sequence). CDR3 region: CASSSGGAGRKRPQHF. In DNA, the CDR3 is TGTGCCAGCAGTTCGGGAGGGGCAGGAAGAAAGCGGCCCCAGCATTTT.